This T cell receptor beta chain derives from a study of blood T cell repertoires in COVID-19. The wider study: Sites across the United States, Italy and Spain contributed samples from acute and convalescent COVID-19.

The germline V gene has CDR1 SGHTA and CDR2 FQGNSA. V trimming: 3 bases; J trimming: 5 bases; junction bases outside the gene matches: 9. This CDR3 has 17 residues. Source study methods: By means of reference gene primer amplification, nucleated cell counts were estimated. Profiled with immunoSEQ multiplex PCR; TCRdb holds only in-frame clones, not every one. V, J and clone size were drawn from that table, and D and trimming were deduced from the DNA. The data contain roughly 410,000 clones, about 91% of them singletons. The sequencing input was peripheral blood. This chain links TRBV7-2 with TRBJ2-3; 12 positions agree with TRBD2. This clonotype was sampled from a woman between 35 and 50 years old with COVID-19, enrolled during active disease. The CDR3 sequence is CASSFPKTSGGGDTQYF. Here the CDR3 DNA reads TGTGCCAGCAGCTTCCCCAAGACTAGCGGGGGAGGAGATACGCAGTATTTT.